The 26 T cell receptor beta chains listed next were all sequenced from one sample in a study of shared clonotypes between healthy human individuals. Terminally differentiated effector memory CD45RA+ cells were left out of the naive CD8 fraction, which was CD45RO-negative and positively selected for CCR7. The repertoire was sequenced with immunoSEQ multiplex PCR; TCRdb's copy has only in-frame clones and lacks some. The sample yields hundreds of thousands of clones, 96% seen once. The sequenced sample was naive CD8+ T cells sorted from blood. These TCRs come from a woman in her thirties in good health.

J is TRBJ1-4 and V is TRBV4-1; D uncertain. Germline assignment: CDR1 MGHRA and CDR2 YSYEKL. V was cut by 4 bases and J by 8 bases, with 26 bases left in between. The CDR3 is 18 amino acids. CDR3 loop: CASSRRPGDMSFKEKLFF. CDR3 sequence (DNA): TGCGCCAGCAGCCGAAGACCTGGGGATATGAGCTTTAAAGAAAAACTGTTTTTT.

This sequence joins TRBV7-9 and TRBJ1-5; a possible D gene is TRBD1 (5 bases). CDR3 length equals 14 residues. Germline-derived CDR1 and CDR2 are SEHNR and FQNEAQ (reference sequence). The germline V and J ends were trimmed by 3 bases and 3 bases, with 9 bases remaining between them. Here the CDR3 DNA reads TGTGCCAGCAGCTTCCAGGGCGACAATCAGCCCCAGCATTTT. As protein: CASSFQGDNQPQHF.

The gene calls are TRBV5-1 and TRBJ2-5; 14 bases align to TRBD2. With 3 bases clipped from V and 3 bases from J, the junction kept 22 bases outside the gene matches. The CDR3 contains 22 residues. The germline V gene has CDR1 SGHRS and CDR2 YFSETQ. The CDR3: CASSSGLAGAHYWGLGEETQYF. In nucleotides, the CDR3 is TGCGCCAGCAGCTCGGGACTAGCGGGAGCACACTACTGGGGGCTAGGAGAAGAGACCCAGTACTTC.

The chain links TRBV13 to TRBJ1-1; D might be TRBD1 (5 bases). From germline, CDR1 is PRHDT and CDR2 FYEKMQ (reference sequence). Trimming left V 3 bases short and J 0 bases short, with 11 bases between. The CDR3 runs to 15 residues. The CDR3 protein is CASSFFGGLNTEAFF. CDR3 sequence (DNA): TGTGCCAGCAGCTTTTTTGGGGGACTGAACACTGAAGCTTTCTTT.

V and J are TRBV19 and TRBJ2-7; D is uncertain. Trimming cost V 1 base and J 3 bases, with 10 bases left between them. The CDR3 is 14 amino acids. Germline values: CDR1 LNHDA, CDR2 SQIVND (reference sequence). DNA of the CDR3: TGTGCCAGTAGTATAGGTTTGGGGTTCTACGAGCAGTACTTC. Its protein is CASSIGLGFYEQYF.

The rearrangement links TRBV7-8 to TRBJ1-2; D gene unclear. Germline V gene lookup returns CDR1 SGHVS and CDR2 FQNEAQ. The CDR3 is made up of 15 amino acids. With 3 bases removed from V and 3 bases from J, the gap between germline ends came to 14 bases. The CDR3 region is CASSLGLDGYYGYTF. The DNA of the CDR3 is TGTGCCAGCAGCTTGGGGTTGGACGGATACTATGGCTACACCTTC.

V gene TRBV5-1 combines with J gene TRBJ1-1; D not resolved. Trimming pared 3 bases from V and 7 bases from J, leaving 10 bases between. CDR3 length: 12 amino acids. Germline CDR1 is SGHRS and CDR2 is YFSETQ. The CDR3 is CASSSGGVEAFF. CDR3 coding DNA: TGCGCCAGCAGCTCTGGAGGCGTTGAAGCTTTCTTT.

The chain couples TRBV5-4 to TRBJ2-7, with TRBD2 matching over 10 bases. The CDR3 is made up of 15 amino acids. V lost 7 bases and J lost 4; bases outside the gene matches: 11. Germline loops: CDR1 SGHNT, CDR2 YYREEE (reference sequence). The CDR3 region is CASFDALAGTYEQYF. The CDR3 DNA is TGTGCCAGCTTCGATGCACTAGCGGGAACATACGAGCAGTACTTC.

The rearrangement joins TRBV15 to TRBJ1-1, with D perhaps matching TRBD1 (6 bases). The CDR3 runs to 15 residues. Trimming cost V 3 bases and J 3 bases, with 14 bases left between them. Germline CDR1 and CDR2: LNHNV and YYDKDF (reference sequence). CDR3 sequence reads: CATSRVSGAYTEAFF. DNA for the CDR3: TGTGCCACCAGCAGGGTATCGGGGGCCTACACTGAAGCTTTCTTT. Complete variable domain (other parts from reference TRBV15 and TRBJ1-1): DAMVIQNPRYQVTQFGKPVTLSCSQTLNHNVMYWYQQKSSQAPKLLFHYYDKDFNNEADTPDNFQSRRPNTSFCFLDIRSPGLGDTAMYLCATSRVSGAYTEAFFGQGTRLTVV.

This clone was detected once. This chain links TRBV10-1 with TRBJ2-5; 9 bases are shared with TRBD1. The J call may be in error: the DNA end matches TRBJ2-7 better. This CDR3 is built from 15 residues. CDR1 is WNHNN and CDR2 is SYGVQD in the germline V gene (reference sequence). The CDR3 DNA is TGCGCCAGCAGTGAGACCGGACAGGGGAGGTACGAGCAGTACTTC. Translation: CASSETGQGRYEQYF.

The V and J genes are TRBV11-2 and TRBJ2-7; 9 positions agree with TRBD2. V lost 5 bases to trimming and J lost 5 bases; unmatched junction nucleotides: 7. The CDR3 runs 14 residues. CDR1 SGHAT and CDR2 FQNNGV come from the germline V gene. The CDR3: CASSEPAGGNEQYF. In DNA form, the CDR3 reads TGTGCCAGCAGCGAGCCAGCGGGAGGAAACGAGCAGTACTTC. Drawing the rest from reference TRBV11-2 and TRBJ2-7, the complete variable domain is EAGVAQSPRYKIIEKRQSVAFWCNPISGHATLYWYQQILGQGPKLLIQFQNNGVVDDSQLPKDRFSAERLKGVDSTLKIQPAKLEDSAVYLCASSEPAGGNEQYFGPGTRLTVT.

The chain has TRBV14 and TRBJ2-7, with unresolved D. This CDR3 contains 14 residues. The germline V and J ends were trimmed by 0 bases and 2 bases, with 8 bases remaining between them. Germline lookup yields CDR1 SGHDN and CDR2 FVKESK. CDR3 in DNA: TGTGCCAGCAGCCAAGATTCGCCCACCTACGAGCAGTACTTC. This gives the protein CASSQDSPTYEQYF.

The genes are TRBV10-1 and TRBJ2-7; TRBD2 agrees at 8 bases. The V and J ends lost 0 bases and 9 bases, in that order; junction bases with no gene match: 7. CDR3 length: 14 amino acids. Germline lookup yields CDR1 WNHNN and CDR2 SYGVQD (reference sequence). Written as DNA, the CDR3 is TGCGCCAGCAGTGAGTCCAGCGGGAGTAGTTTGCAGTACTTC. This encodes CASSESSGSSLQYF.

CDR3 sequence: CASGGSYNEQFF. CDR3 bases: TGTGCCAGCGGGGGGTCCTACAATGAGCAGTTCTTC. This chain joins TRBV27 and TRBJ2-1; D perhaps matches TRBD2 (6 bases). CDR1 is MNHEY, CDR2 SMNVEV, per germline (reference sequence). The V and J ends lost 8 bases and 1 base respectively, with 6 bases between them. The CDR3 runs 12 residues.

The V call is TRBV27, the J call TRBJ2-1; unclear D gene. CDR3 length: 15 residues. Trimming pared 7 bases from V and 6 bases from J, leaving 19 bases between. Germline V lookup: CDR1 MNHEY, CDR2 SMNVEV (reference sequence). The CDR3 loop reads CASTPIGNWLNEQFF. CDR3 coding DNA: TGTGCCAGCACTCCGATAGGCAATTGGCTCAATGAGCAGTTCTTC.

The gene calls are TRBV7-9 and TRBJ2-5, with 9 bases fitting TRBD1. J was trimmed by 3 bases and V by 5 bases; bases with no gene match: 13. The germline gives CDR1 SEHNR, CDR2 FQNEAQ (reference sequence). The CDR3 sequence is 17 residues long. The CDR3 DNA sequence: TGTGCCAGCAGCGTCGCCCCCGGGACAGGGTTGGAAGAGACCCAGTACTTC. Translated, it gives CASSVAPGTGLEETQYF.

The chain employs TRBV25-1 and TRBJ1-1, with D possibly being TRBD1 (5 bases). CDR3 size: 15 residues. V gave up 3 bases and J gave up 1 base, with 12 bases separating them. Germline CDR1 is MGHDK and CDR2 is SYGVNS. Here the CDR3 reads CASSDRAGGNTEAFF. The CDR3 coding sequence is TGTGCCAGCAGTGACAGGGCCGGGGGGAACACTGAAGCTTTCTTT.

The CDR3 sequence: CASTTQGFSGYTF. CDR3 coding DNA: TGTGCCAGCACTACGCAGGGGTTTAGTGGCTACACCTTC. V usage is TRBV6-5 and J usage is TRBJ1-2; D possibly corresponds to TRBD1 (6 bases). Germline V gene data show CDR1 as MNHEY and CDR2 as SVGAGI. The CDR3 totals 13 residues. Deletions cut 7 bases from V and 7 bases from J, with 16 bases between.

In this sample, this clone turned up once. The rearrangement uses TRBV28 and TRBJ2-2; 11 bases are a match to TRBD2. The CDR3 covers 16 residues. The germline CDR1 and CDR2 sequences are MDHEN and SYDVKM. J lost 5 bases, V lost 5 bases, and 7 bases had no gene match. The CDR3 nucleotides are TGTGCCAGCAGTCAAACTAGCGGGAGTGATACCGGGGAGCTGTTTTTT. Its translation: CASSQTSGSDTGELFF. Complete variable domain (other parts from reference TRBV28 and TRBJ2-2): DVKVTQSSRYLVKRTGEKVFLECVQDMDHENMFWYRQDPGLGLRLIYFSYDVKMKEKGDIPEGYSVSREKKERFSLILESASTNQTSMYLCASSQTSGSDTGELFFGEGSRLTVL.

This chain links TRBV19 with TRBJ1-1, with D possibly matching TRBD1 (6 bases). The germline V gene encodes CDR1 LNHDA and CDR2 SQIVND (reference sequence). Trimming pared 5 bases from V and 1 base from J, leaving 11 bases between. The length of the CDR3 is 14 residues. The CDR3 is CASSPGVWNTEAFF. In DNA form, the CDR3 reads TGTGCCAGTAGTCCAGGGGTATGGAACACTGAAGCTTTCTTT.

The rearrangement joins TRBV11-2 to TRBJ2-2; D is ambiguous. CDR3 length equals 14 residues. Trimming cost V 1 base and J 6 bases, with 9 bases left between them. CDR1 and CDR2 (germline): SGHAT, FQNNGV. The CDR3 loop is CASSLGVPPGELFF. In DNA, the CDR3 is TGTGCCAGCAGCTTAGGGGTGCCCCCCGGGGAGCTGTTTTTT. Drawing the rest from reference TRBV11-2 and TRBJ2-2, the complete variable domain is EAGVAQSPRYKIIEKRQSVAFWCNPISGHATLYWYQQILGQGPKLLIQFQNNGVVDDSQLPKDRFSAERLKGVDSTLKIQPAKLEDSAVYLCASSLGVPPGELFFGEGSRLTVL.

The chain recombines TRBV28 with TRBJ1-3; possibly TRBD1 for D (5 bases). This CDR3 is 15 amino acids long. Germline loops: CDR1 MDHEN, CDR2 SYDVKM. V was cut by 6 bases and J by 2 bases, with 14 bases left in between. CDR3 region: CASSSGQFAGNTIYF. The CDR3 nucleotides are TGTGCCAGCAGCTCCGGACAATTCGCTGGAAACACCATATATTTT. Complete variable domain (other parts from reference TRBV28 and TRBJ1-3): DVKVTQSSRYLVKRTGEKVFLECVQDMDHENMFWYRQDPGLGLRLIYFSYDVKMKEKGDIPEGYSVSREKKERFSLILESASTNQTSMYLCASSSGQFAGNTIYFGEGSWLTVV.

This sequence joins TRBV2 and TRBJ2-6; no reliable D call. V lost 7 bases to trimming and J lost 0 bases, with 13 bases between them. The CDR3 runs to 16 residues. Per the germline V gene, CDR1 is SNHLY and CDR2 is FYNNEI. The CDR3 DNA reads TGTGCCAGCATTATTAACCTTTTCTCTGGGGCCAACGTCCTGACTTTC. This translates into CASIINLFSGANVLTF.

The rearrangement links TRBV27 to TRBJ2-1, with 11 bases matching TRBD2. The trim removed 2 bases at V and 6 bases at J, leaving 6 bases unmatched. From germline, CDR1 is MNHEY and CDR2 SMNVEV (reference sequence). This CDR3 has 16 residues. In DNA, the CDR3 is TGTGCCAGCAGTTTACCGGGACTAGCGGACTCCAATGAGCAGTTCTTC. It yields the protein CASSLPGLADSNEQFF.

This clone was observed a single time. J is TRBJ2-2 and V is TRBV27; unclear D gene. Germline V gives CDR1 MNHEY, CDR2 SMNVEV (reference sequence). The CDR3 consists of 13 residues. V was clipped by 6 bases and J by 0 bases, with 5 bases between them. The CDR3 reads CASSGANTGELFF. CDR3 nucleotide sequence: TGTGCCAGCAGCGGTGCGAACACCGGGGAGCTGTTTTTT.

The chain has TRBV7-9 and TRBJ2-5; D is undetermined. The CDR3 covers 14 residues. CDR1 and CDR2 from the germline V gene are SEHNR and FQNEAQ (reference sequence). V was shortened by 4 bases and J by 2 bases, with 11 bases between the two germline ends. This CDR3 reads CASSYQGVQETQYF. CDR3 bases: TGTGCCAGCAGCTACCAAGGAGTACAAGAGACCCAGTACTTC. The whole variable domain, filled in from reference TRBV7-9 and TRBJ2-5, reads DTGVSQNPRHKITKRGQNVTFRCDPISEHNRLYWYRQTLGQGPEFLTYFQNEAQLEKSRLLSDRFSAERPKGSFSTLEIQRTEQGDSAMYLCASSYQGVQETQYFGPGTRLLVL.